This T cell receptor beta chain was documented in a study of read filtering for tumor transcriptome and immune sequencing. About the study: R-ISS stage counts were eight or nine for I, 15 to 20 for II, roughly seven for III. Whole-transcriptome libraries were prepared after DNase treatment.

Trimming shortened V by 6 bases and J by 10 bases, and 14 bases separated the two germline ends. CDR1 DFQATT and CDR2 SNEGSKA come from the germline V gene (reference sequence). The CDR3 runs 11 residues. Broader study findings: Compared with RNA-seq, IR-seq gave much higher clonotype depth and reliability.

This library used around 400 ng RNA and molecular barcoded adaptors spanning alpha/delta and beta/gamma chains. Via MiXCR, TCRdb re-called the reads, giving one row per CDR3 protein. The table shows about 61,000 distinct CDR3 sequences, with around 18% occurring only once. Ten or more counts support this clonotype. The target antigen is unknown. The clonotype comes from a donor over 35 with multiple myeloma. The sequenced material came from a population of CD138-negative cells sorted from bone marrow. The rearrangement uses TRBV20-1 and TRBJ2-3, with unresolved D. The CDR3 here is CSAAPPGAQYF. The DNA of the CDR3 is TGCAGTGCGGCGCCCCCAGGAGCGCAGTATTTT.